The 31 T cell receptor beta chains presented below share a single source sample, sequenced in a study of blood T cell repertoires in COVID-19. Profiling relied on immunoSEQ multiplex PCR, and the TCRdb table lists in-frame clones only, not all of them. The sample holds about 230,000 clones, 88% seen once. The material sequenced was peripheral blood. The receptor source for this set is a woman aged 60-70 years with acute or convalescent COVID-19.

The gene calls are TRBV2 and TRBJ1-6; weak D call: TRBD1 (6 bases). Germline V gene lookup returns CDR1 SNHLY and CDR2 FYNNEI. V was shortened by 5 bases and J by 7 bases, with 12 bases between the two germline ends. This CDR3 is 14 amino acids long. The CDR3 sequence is CASSTDRTNSPLHF. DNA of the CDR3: TGTGCCAGCAGTACCGACAGGACAAATTCACCCCTCCACTTT.

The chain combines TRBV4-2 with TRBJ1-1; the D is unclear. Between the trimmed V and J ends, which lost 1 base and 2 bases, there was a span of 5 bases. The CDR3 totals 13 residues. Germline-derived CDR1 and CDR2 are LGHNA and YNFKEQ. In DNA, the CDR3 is TGTGCCAGCAGCCAAGGCGCTAACACTGAAGCTTTCTTT. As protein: CASSQGANTEAFF.

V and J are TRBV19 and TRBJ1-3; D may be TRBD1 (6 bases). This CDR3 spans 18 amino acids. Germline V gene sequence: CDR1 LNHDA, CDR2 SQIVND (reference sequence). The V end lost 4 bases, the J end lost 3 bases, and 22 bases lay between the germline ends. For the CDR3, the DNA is TGTGCCAGTAGTACAGCGTCTGGGACAAACAAACGTGGAAACACCATATATTTT. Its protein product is CASSTASGTNKRGNTIYF.

CDR3 sequence: CASSYSGGSTGELFF. The CDR3 nucleotides read TGTGCCAGCAGTTACTCGGGCGGGAGCACCGGGGAGCTGTTTTTT. The chain joins TRBV6-5 to TRBJ2-2; TRBD2 agrees at 7 bases. The CDR3 length is 15 residues. Unmatched junction bases numbered 2, after V lost 0 bases and J lost 4 bases. The germline gives CDR1 MNHEY, CDR2 SVGAGI.

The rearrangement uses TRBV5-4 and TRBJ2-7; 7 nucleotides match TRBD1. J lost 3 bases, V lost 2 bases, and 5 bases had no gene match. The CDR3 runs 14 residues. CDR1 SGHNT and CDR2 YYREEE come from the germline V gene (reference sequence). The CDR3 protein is CASSFNRGYYEQYF. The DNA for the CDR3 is TGTGCCAGCAGCTTCAACAGGGGTTACTACGAGCAGTACTTC.

The CDR3 loop reads CASSLAQVDNSPLHF. The CDR3 nucleotides are TGCGCCAGCAGCTTGGCCCAGGTGGATAATTCACCCCTCCACTTT. The chain links TRBV5-1 to TRBJ1-6; D gene uncertain. V dropped 0 bases and J dropped 5 bases, with 9 bases sitting between them. CDR1 SGHRS and CDR2 YFSETQ come from the germline V gene. There are 15 residues in the CDR3.

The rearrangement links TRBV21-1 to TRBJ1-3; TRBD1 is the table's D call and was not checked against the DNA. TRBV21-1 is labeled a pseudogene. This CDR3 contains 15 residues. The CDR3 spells CASSNRGISGNTIYF. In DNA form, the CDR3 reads TGTGCCAGCAGCAACAGGGGGATCTCTGGAAACACCATATATTTT.

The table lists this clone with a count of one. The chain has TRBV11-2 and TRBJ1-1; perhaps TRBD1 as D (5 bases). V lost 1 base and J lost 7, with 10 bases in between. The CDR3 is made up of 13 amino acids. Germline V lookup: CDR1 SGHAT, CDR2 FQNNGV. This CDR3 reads CASSLAGFGEAFF. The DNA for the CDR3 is TGTGCCAGCAGCTTAGCAGGGTTCGGTGAAGCTTTCTTT.

The chain's CDR3 is CASSPTGIYNYGYTF. CDR3 coding DNA: TGTGCCAGCTCACCAACAGGGATTTACAACTATGGCTACACCTTC. The chain is built from TRBV18 and TRBJ1-2; D perhaps matches TRBD1 (6 bases). Germline-derived CDR1 and CDR2 are KGHSH and LQKENI. The ends were cut back, 2 bases at V and 2 bases at J, with 12 bases in the middle. This CDR3 spans 15 amino acids.

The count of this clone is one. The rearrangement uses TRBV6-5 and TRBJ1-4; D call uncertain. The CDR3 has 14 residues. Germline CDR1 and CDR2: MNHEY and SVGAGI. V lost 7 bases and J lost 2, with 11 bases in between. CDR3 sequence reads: CASTPSGTNEKLFF. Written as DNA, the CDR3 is TGTGCCAGCACCCCCTCCGGGACTAATGAAAAACTGTTTTTT.

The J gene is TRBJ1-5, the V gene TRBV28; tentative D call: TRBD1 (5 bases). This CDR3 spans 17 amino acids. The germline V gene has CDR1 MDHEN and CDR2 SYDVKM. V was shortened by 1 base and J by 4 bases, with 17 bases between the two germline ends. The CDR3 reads CASSLYSGNLINQPQHF. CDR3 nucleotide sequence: TGTGCCAGCAGTTTATATTCAGGGAACTTGATAAATCAGCCCCAGCATTTT.

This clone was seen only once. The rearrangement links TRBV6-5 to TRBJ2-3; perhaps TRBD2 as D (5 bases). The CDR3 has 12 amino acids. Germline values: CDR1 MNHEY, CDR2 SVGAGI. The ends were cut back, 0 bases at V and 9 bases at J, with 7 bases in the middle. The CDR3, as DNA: TGTGCCAGCAGTTACTCAGGGAGCACGCAGTATTTT. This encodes CASSYSGSTQYF.

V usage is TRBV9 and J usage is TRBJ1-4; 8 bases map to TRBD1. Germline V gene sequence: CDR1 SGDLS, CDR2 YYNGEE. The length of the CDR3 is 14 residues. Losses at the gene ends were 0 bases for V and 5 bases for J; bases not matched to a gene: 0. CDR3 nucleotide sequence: TGTGCCAGCAGCGTAGGACAGGGGAATGAAAAACTGTTTTTT. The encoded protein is CASSVGQGNEKLFF. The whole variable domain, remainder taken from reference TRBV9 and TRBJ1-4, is DSGVTQTPKHLITATGQRVTLRCSPRSGDLSVYWYQQSLDQGLQFLIQYYNGEERAKGNILERFSAQQFPDLHSELNLSSLELGDSALYFCASSVGQGNEKLFFGSGTQLSVL.

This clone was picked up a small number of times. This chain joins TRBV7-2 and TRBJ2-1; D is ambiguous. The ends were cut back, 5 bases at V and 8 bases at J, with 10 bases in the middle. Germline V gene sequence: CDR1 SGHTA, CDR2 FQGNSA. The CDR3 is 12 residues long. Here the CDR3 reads CASSPRVHEQFF. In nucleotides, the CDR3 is TGTGCCAGCAGCCCGCGTGTGCATGAGCAGTTCTTC.

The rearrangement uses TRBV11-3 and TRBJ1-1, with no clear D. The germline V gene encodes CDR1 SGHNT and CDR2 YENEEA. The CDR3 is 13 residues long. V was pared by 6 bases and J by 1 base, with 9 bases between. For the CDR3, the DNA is TGTGCCAGCAGTGCGACACAGAACACTGAAGCTTTCTTT. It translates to CASSATQNTEAFF. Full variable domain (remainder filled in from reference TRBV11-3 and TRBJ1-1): EAGVVQSPRYKIIEKKQPVAFWCNPISGHNTLYWYLQNLGQGPELLIRYENEEAVDDSQLPKDRFSAERLKGVDSTLKIQPAELGDSAVYLCASSATQNTEAFFGQGTRLTVV.

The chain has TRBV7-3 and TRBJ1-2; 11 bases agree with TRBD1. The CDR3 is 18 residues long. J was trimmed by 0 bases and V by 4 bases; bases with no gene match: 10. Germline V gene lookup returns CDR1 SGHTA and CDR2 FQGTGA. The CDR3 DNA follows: TGTGCCAGCAGCTACTCCGGACAGGGGGCAGTAGCTAACTATGGCTACACCTTC. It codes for CASSYSGQGAVANYGYTF. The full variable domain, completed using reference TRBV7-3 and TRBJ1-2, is GAGVSQTPSNKVTEKGKYVELRCDPISGHTALYWYRQSLGQGPEFLIYFQGTGAADDSGLPNDRFFAVRPEGSVSTLKIQRTERGDSAVYLCASSYSGQGAVANYGYTFGSGTRLTVV.

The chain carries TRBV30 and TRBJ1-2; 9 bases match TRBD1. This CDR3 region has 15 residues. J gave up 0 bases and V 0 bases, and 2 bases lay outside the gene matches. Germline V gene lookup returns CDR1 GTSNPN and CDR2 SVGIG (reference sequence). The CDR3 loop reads CAWSVTGGTNYGYTF. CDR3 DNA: TGTGCCTGGAGTGTAACAGGGGGCACTAACTATGGCTACACCTTC.

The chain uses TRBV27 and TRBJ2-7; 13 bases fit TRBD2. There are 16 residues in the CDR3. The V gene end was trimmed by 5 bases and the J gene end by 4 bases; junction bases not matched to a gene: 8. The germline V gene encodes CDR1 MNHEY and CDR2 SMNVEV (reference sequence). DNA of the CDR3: TGTGCCAGCAGTGGGACTAGCGGGACGAGAGTATACGAGCAGTACTTC. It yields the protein CASSGTSGTRVYEQYF.

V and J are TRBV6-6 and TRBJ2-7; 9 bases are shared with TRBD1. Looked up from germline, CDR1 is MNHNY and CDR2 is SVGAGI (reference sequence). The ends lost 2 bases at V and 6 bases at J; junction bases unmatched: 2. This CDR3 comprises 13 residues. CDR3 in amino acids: CASSYGQGTEQYF. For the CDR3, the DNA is TGTGCCAGCAGTTACGGACAGGGGACCGAGCAGTACTTC.

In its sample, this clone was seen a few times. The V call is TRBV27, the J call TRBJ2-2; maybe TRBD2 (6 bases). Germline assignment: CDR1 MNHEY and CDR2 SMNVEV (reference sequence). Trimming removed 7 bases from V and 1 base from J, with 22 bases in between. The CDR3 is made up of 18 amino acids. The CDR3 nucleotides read TGTGCCAGCACCGACCTGACTAGTCTTCACTGGAACACCGGGGAGCTGTTTTTT. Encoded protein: CASTDLTSLHWNTGELFF.

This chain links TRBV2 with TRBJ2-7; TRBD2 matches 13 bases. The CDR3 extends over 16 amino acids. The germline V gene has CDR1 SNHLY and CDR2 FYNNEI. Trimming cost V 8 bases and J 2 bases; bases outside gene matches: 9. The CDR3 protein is CASSYGTSGVPYEQYF. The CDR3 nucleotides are TGTGCCAGCTCCTACGGGACTAGCGGGGTCCCCTACGAGCAGTACTTC.

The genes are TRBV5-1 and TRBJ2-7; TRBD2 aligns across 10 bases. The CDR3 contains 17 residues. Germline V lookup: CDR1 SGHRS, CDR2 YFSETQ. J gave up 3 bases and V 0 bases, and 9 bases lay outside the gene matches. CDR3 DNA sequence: TGCGCCAGCAGCTTGGCCCCGGCAGCGGGAGGGGGCTACGAGCAGTACTTC. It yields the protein CASSLAPAAGGGYEQYF.

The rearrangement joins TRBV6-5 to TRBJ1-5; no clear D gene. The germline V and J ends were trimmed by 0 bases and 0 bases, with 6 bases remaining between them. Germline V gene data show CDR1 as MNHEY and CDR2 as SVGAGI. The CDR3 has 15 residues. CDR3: CASSYSFYSNQPQHF. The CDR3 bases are TGTGCCAGCAGTTACTCCTTCTATAGCAATCAGCCCCAGCATTTT.

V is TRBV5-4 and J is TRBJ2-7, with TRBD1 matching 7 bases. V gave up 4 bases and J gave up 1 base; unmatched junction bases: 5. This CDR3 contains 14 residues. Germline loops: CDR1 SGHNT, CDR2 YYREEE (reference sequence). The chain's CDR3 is CASSRDRTSYEQYF. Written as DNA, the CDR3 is TGTGCCAGCAGCCGGGACAGAACTTCCTACGAGCAGTACTTC.

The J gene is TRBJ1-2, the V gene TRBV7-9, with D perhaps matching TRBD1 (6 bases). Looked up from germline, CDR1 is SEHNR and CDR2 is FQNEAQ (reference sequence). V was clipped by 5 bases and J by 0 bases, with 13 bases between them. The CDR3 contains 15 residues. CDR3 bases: TGTGCCAGCAGCCCCCGGGACACTCCTAACTATGGCTACACCTTC. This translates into CASSPRDTPNYGYTF.

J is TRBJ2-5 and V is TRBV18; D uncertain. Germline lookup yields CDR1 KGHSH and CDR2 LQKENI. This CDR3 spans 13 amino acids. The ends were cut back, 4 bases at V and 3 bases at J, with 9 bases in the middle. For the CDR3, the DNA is TGTGCCAGCTCACGGGCAGAAAAAGAGACCCAGTACTTC. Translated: CASSRAEKETQYF. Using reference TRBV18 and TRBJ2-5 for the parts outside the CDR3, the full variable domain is NAGVMQNPRHLVRRRGQEARLRCSPMKGHSHVYWYRQLPEEGLKFMVYLQKENIIDESGMPKERFSAEFPKEGPSILRIQQVVRGDSAAYFCASSRAEKETQYFGPGTRLLVL.

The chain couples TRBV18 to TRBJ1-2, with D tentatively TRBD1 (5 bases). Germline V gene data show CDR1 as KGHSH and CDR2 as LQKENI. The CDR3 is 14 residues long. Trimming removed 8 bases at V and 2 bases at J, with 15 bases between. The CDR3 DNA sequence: TGTGCCAGCACGCCAGGGCGCACGAACTATGGCTACACCTTC. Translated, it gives CASTPGRTNYGYTF.

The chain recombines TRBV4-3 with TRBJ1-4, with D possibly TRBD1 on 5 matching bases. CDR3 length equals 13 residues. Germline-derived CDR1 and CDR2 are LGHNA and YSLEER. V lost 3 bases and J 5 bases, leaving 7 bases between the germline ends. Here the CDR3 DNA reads TGCGCCAGCAGCCACCGACAGAATGAAAAACTGTTTTTT. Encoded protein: CASSHRQNEKLFF.

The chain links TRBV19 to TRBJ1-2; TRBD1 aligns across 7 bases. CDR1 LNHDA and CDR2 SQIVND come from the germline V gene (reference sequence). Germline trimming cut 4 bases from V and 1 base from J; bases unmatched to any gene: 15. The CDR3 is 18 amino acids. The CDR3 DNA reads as TGTGCCAGTAGTACGCCCGGGGACAGAGGCCTATATAACTATGGCTACACCTTC. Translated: CASSTPGDRGLYNYGYTF. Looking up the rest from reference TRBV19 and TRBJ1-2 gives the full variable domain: DGGITQSPKYLFRKEGQNVTLSCEQNLNHDAMYWYRQDPGQGLRLIYYSQIVNDFQKGDIAEGYSVSREKKESFPLTVTSAQKNPTAFYLCASSTPGDRGLYNYGYTFGSGTRLTVV.

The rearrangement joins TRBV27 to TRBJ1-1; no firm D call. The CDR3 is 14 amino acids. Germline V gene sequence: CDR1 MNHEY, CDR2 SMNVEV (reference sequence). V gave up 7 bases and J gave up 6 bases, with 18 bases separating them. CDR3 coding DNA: TGTGCCAGCACCACTGATGAGAGCAGCGCTGAAGCTTTCTTT. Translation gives CASTTDESSAEAFF.

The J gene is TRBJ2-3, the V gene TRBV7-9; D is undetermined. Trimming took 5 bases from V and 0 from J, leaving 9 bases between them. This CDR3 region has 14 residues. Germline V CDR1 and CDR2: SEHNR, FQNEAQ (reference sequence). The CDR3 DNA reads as TGTGCCAGCAGCGTCGGGTATAGCACAGATACGCAGTATTTT. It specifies CASSVGYSTDTQYF.